The rows below give T cell receptor beta chains drawn from one sample of a study of CD4 T cell repertoires in COVID-19. Sequencing used immunoSEQ multiplex PCR; TCRdb keeps in-frame clones, though not all of them. The sample consists of about 22,000 clones, about nine tenths of them appearing once. The sequences come from central memory CD4+ T cells from blood, collected before the COVID-19 pandemic. The receptor set was obtained from a human donor who had COVID-19. The CDR3 runs from the conserved cysteine through the conserved F or W. A D gene is named only where the DNA matches it firmly. Only some rows state a clone size, as once, few, many or a class for expanded clones.

CDR3 protein: CASSGTGSYNEQFF; CDR3 DNA: TGTGCCAGCTCCGGGACAGGGTCCTACAATGAGCAGTTCTTC; J gene: TRBJ2-1; D gene: TRBD1; clone size: once; V gene: TRBV6-5
CDR3 protein: CASSIRLAGDEQFF; CDR3 DNA: TGTGCCAGTAGTATAAGACTAGCGGGAGATGAGCAGTTCTTC; J gene: TRBJ2-1; D gene: TRBD2; clone size: -; V gene: TRBV19
CDR3 protein: CATTRVAGGMSPDTQYF; CDR3 DNA: TGTGCCACCACCAGAGTGGCGGGGGGCATGTCTCCAGATACGCAGTATTTT; J gene: TRBJ2-3; D gene: TRBD2; clone size: -; V gene: TRBV5-6
CDR3 protein: CASSLSGNRGSGNTIYF; CDR3 DNA: TGTGCCAGCAGTTTATCGGGGAACCGGGGATCTGGAAACACCATATATTTT; J gene: TRBJ1-3; D gene: -; clone size: -; V gene: TRBV27
CDR3 protein: CASGGGGTEAFF; CDR3 DNA: TGTGCCTCCGGGGGAGGGGGGACTGAAGCTTTCTTT; J gene: TRBJ1-1; D gene: -; clone size: -; V gene: TRBV6-1
CDR3 protein: CASSGRVQETQYF; CDR3 DNA: TGCGCCAGCAGCGGTCGGGTGCAAGAGACCCAGTACTTC; J gene: TRBJ2-5; D gene: -; clone size: -; V gene: TRBV5-1
CDR3 protein: CAWTGPESRGYTF; CDR3 DNA: TGTGCCTGGACAGGCCCAGAATCACGTGGCTACACCTTC; J gene: TRBJ1-2; D gene: -; clone size: few; V gene: TRBV30
CDR3 protein: CASSLETGRSGANVLTF; CDR3 DNA: TGCGCCAGCAGCTTGGAAACAGGCCGCTCTGGGGCCAACGTCCTGACTTTC; J gene: TRBJ2-6; D gene: -; clone size: -; V gene: TRBV5-1
CDR3 protein: CASSRLAGVYNEQFF; CDR3 DNA: TGTGCCAGCAGCAGACTAGCGGGAGTCTACAATGAGCAGTTCTTC; J gene: TRBJ2-1; D gene: TRBD2; clone size: -; V gene: TRBV7-9
CDR3 protein: CASSIRTGTGETQYF; CDR3 DNA: TGTGCCAGCAGTATCCGGACAGGGACGGGGGAGACCCAGTACTTC; J gene: TRBJ2-5; D gene: TRBD1; clone size: -; V gene: TRBV6-5
CDR3 protein: CASSPIGGRTEAFF; CDR3 DNA: TGTGCCAGCAGTCCTATTGGTGGGAGGACTGAAGCTTTCTTT; J gene: TRBJ1-1; D gene: -; clone size: -; V gene: TRBV7-9
CDR3 protein: CASSLPQETQYF; CDR3 DNA: TGTGCCAGCAGCCTCCCCCAAGAGACCCAGTACTTC; J gene: TRBJ2-5; D gene: -; clone size: few; V gene: TRBV7-6
CDR3 protein: CASSRSGWSPNTGELFF; CDR3 DNA: TGTGCCAGCTCTCGATCGGGATGGTCACCGAACACCGGGGAGCTGTTTTTT; J gene: TRBJ2-2; D gene: -; clone size: -; V gene: TRBV18
CDR3 protein: CASSLVGPYEQYF; CDR3 DNA: TGTGCCAGCAGCCTCGTGGGCCCCTACGAGCAGTACTTC; J gene: TRBJ2-7; D gene: -; clone size: -; V gene: TRBV5-4
CDR3 protein: CASSGTSETQYF; CDR3 DNA: TGTGCCAGCAGTGGGACTAGCGAGACCCAGTACTTC; J gene: TRBJ2-5; D gene: TRBD2; clone size: -; V gene: TRBV2
CDR3 protein: CASSQQLAGSQETQYF; CDR3 DNA: TGTGCCAGCAGCCAACAGCTAGCGGGCTCCCAAGAGACCCAGTACTTC; J gene: TRBJ2-5; D gene: TRBD2; clone size: -; V gene: TRBV14
CDR3 protein: CASSNTDQETQYF; CDR3 DNA: TGTGCCAGCAGCAATACGGACCAAGAGACCCAGTACTTC; J gene: TRBJ2-5; D gene: -; clone size: -; V gene: TRBV28
CDR3 protein: CASRERGGPDTQYF; CDR3 DNA: TGTGCCAGCAGGGAGCGGGGGGGACCAGATACGCAGTATTTT; J gene: TRBJ2-3; D gene: TRBD2; clone size: -; V gene: TRBV6-6
CDR3 protein: CASSQGPEVNEKLFF; CDR3 DNA: TGTGCCAGCAGCCAAGGCCCGGAGGTCAATGAAAAACTGTTTTTT; J gene: TRBJ1-4; D gene: -; clone size: -; V gene: TRBV9
CDR3 protein: CATTPAGANVLTF; CDR3 DNA: TGTGCCACCACCCCGGCTGGGGCCAACGTCCTGACTTTC; J gene: TRBJ2-6; D gene: -; clone size: -; V gene: TRBV19
CDR3 protein: CASSLEQGAIYEQYF; CDR3 DNA: TGTGCCAGCAGCTTGGAACAGGGGGCCATCTACGAGCAGTACTTC; J gene: TRBJ2-7; D gene: TRBD1; clone size: -; V gene: TRBV5-5
CDR3 protein: CASSLQTGTGGYEQYF; CDR3 DNA: TGTGCCAGCAGCTTACAGACCGGGACAGGGGGCTACGAGCAGTACTTC; J gene: TRBJ2-7; D gene: TRBD1; clone size: -; V gene: TRBV11-2
CDR3 protein: CASSLAQGIGYEQYF; CDR3 DNA: TGTGCCAGCAGCTTAGCTCAGGGGATAGGGTACGAGCAGTACTTC; J gene: TRBJ2-7; D gene: -; clone size: once; V gene: TRBV7-2
CDR3 protein: CASSDVAGWDEQYF; CDR3 DNA: TGTGCCAGCAGTGATGTAGCGGGATGGGACGAGCAGTACTTC; J gene: TRBJ2-7; D gene: TRBD2; clone size: -; V gene: TRBV25-1
CDR3 protein: CASSVSTGTEAFF; CDR3 DNA: TGTGCCAGCAGCGTGAGTACCGGGACTGAAGCTTTCTTT; J gene: TRBJ1-1; D gene: -; clone size: -; V gene: TRBV9
CDR3 protein: CATSRRGTDTQYF; CDR3 DNA: TGTGCCACCAGCAGGAGAGGGACAGATACGCAGTATTTT; J gene: TRBJ2-3; D gene: -; clone size: -; V gene: TRBV15
CDR3 protein: CASSLAGETTGELFF; CDR3 DNA: TGCGCCAGCAGCTTAGCGGGAGAGACCACCGGGGAGCTGTTTTTT; J gene: TRBJ2-2; D gene: TRBD2; clone size: -; V gene: TRBV5-1
CDR3 protein: CASSSGLAGVEQYF; CDR3 DNA: TGTGCCAGCAGCTCGGGACTAGCGGGAGTCGAGCAGTACTTC; J gene: TRBJ2-7; D gene: TRBD2; clone size: -; V gene: TRBV5-4
CDR3 protein: CASRNLPGGETQYF; CDR3 DNA: TGTGCCAGCAGGAATTTACCAGGAGGAGAGACCCAGTACTTC; J gene: TRBJ2-5; D gene: -; clone size: once; V gene: TRBV27
CDR3 protein: CASTTDGKAYGYTF; CDR3 DNA: TGTGCCAGCACCACCGACGGGAAAGCCTATGGCTACACCTTC; J gene: TRBJ1-2; D gene: -; clone size: -; V gene: TRBV6-1
CDR3 protein: CASSLGVRQGRQETQYF; CDR3 DNA: TGTGCCAGCAGTTTAGGGGTAAGACAGGGGCGGCAAGAGACCCAGTACTTC; J gene: TRBJ2-5; D gene: TRBD1; clone size: few; V gene: TRBV27
CDR3 protein: CASSPGDLLTEQYF; CDR3 DNA: TGCGCCAGCTCTCCGGGGGACCTACTAACCGAGCAGTACTTC; J gene: TRBJ2-7; D gene: -; clone size: -; V gene: TRBV5-1
CDR3 protein: CASSLVGAARASGNTIYF; CDR3 DNA: TGTGCCAGCAGCTTGGTGGGGGCAGCAAGAGCCTCTGGAAACACCATATATTTT; J gene: TRBJ1-3; D gene: -; clone size: once; V gene: TRBV5-6
CDR3 protein: CASKARTGGGSTDTQYF; CDR3 DNA: TGTGCCAGTAAGGCCAGAACTGGGGGCGGAAGCACAGATACGCAGTATTTT; J gene: TRBJ2-3; D gene: -; clone size: -; V gene: TRBV19
CDR3 protein: CASSLGQGGHGQYF; CDR3 DNA: TGTGCCAGCAGCTTAGGGCAGGGGGGTCATGGGCAGTACTTC; J gene: TRBJ2-7; D gene: -; clone size: -; V gene: TRBV7-2
CDR3 protein: CASSVSDRGRNGELFF; CDR3 DNA: TGTGCCAGCAGTGTTTCGGACAGGGGGCGTAACGGGGAGCTGTTTTTT; J gene: TRBJ2-2; D gene: TRBD1; clone size: -; V gene: TRBV6-4
CDR3 protein: CAWMGQADGYTF; CDR3 DNA: TGTGCCTGGATGGGACAGGCTGATGGCTACACCTTC; J gene: TRBJ1-2; D gene: TRBD1; clone size: -; V gene: TRBV30
CDR3 protein: CASSQGGGQETQYF; CDR3 DNA: TGTGCCAGCTCACAAGGCGGGGGCCAAGAGACCCAGTACTTC; J gene: TRBJ2-5; D gene: TRBD2; clone size: -; V gene: TRBV18
CDR3 protein: CASYGARNQPQHF; CDR3 DNA: TGTGCCAGCTATGGGGCGAGAAATCAGCCCCAGCATTTT; J gene: TRBJ1-5; D gene: -; clone size: -; V gene: TRBV28
CDR3 protein: CASSPTGDGGGLPQHF; CDR3 DNA: TGCGCCAGCAGCCCTACGGGGGACGGAGGTGGGTTGCCCCAGCATTTT; J gene: TRBJ1-5; D gene: -; clone size: -; V gene: TRBV5-1
CDR3 protein: CASSPLQLNTEAFF; CDR3 DNA: TGTGCCAGCTCACCCCTACAGCTGAACACTGAAGCTTTCTTT; J gene: TRBJ1-1; D gene: -; clone size: -; V gene: TRBV18
CDR3 protein: CASSLAGQATEKLFF; CDR3 DNA: TGTGCCAGCAGCTTAGCGGGACAGGCCACTGAAAAACTGTTTTTT; J gene: TRBJ1-4; D gene: TRBD1; clone size: few; V gene: TRBV7-2
CDR3 protein: CASRSPGYEQYF; CDR3 DNA: TGTGCCAGCAGGTCTCCGGGGTACGAGCAGTACTTC; J gene: TRBJ2-7; D gene: -; clone size: -; V gene: TRBV28
CDR3 protein: CASSAETGRGDQPQHF; CDR3 DNA: TGTGCCAGCAGCGCGGAAACGGGACGGGGGGATCAGCCCCAGCATTTT; J gene: TRBJ1-5; D gene: -; clone size: once; V gene: TRBV5-6
CDR3 protein: CASSLGDPSTDTQYF; CDR3 DNA: TGTGCCAGCAGCTTGGGAGATCCTAGCACAGATACGCAGTATTTT; J gene: TRBJ2-3; D gene: -; clone size: once; V gene: TRBV11-3
CDR3 protein: CASRRTSGRVDTQYF; CDR3 DNA: TGCGCCAGCAGACGGACTAGCGGGAGAGTAGATACGCAGTATTTT; J gene: TRBJ2-3; D gene: TRBD2; clone size: few; V gene: TRBV10-2
CDR3 protein: CASRSGGFTEAFF; CDR3 DNA: TGTGCCAGCAGGTCAGGGGGCTTCACTGAAGCTTTCTTT; J gene: TRBJ1-1; D gene: TRBD1; clone size: -; V gene: TRBV2
CDR3 protein: CASSYMRGGYEQYF; CDR3 DNA: TGTGCCAGCAGTTATATGCGGGGGGGCTACGAGCAGTACTTC; J gene: TRBJ2-7; D gene: TRBD2; clone size: -; V gene: TRBV6-5
CDR3 protein: CASRVRDRVHQPQHF; CDR3 DNA: TGTGCCAGCAGAGTCCGGGACAGGGTGCATCAGCCCCAGCATTTT; J gene: TRBJ1-5; D gene: TRBD1; clone size: once; V gene: TRBV25-1
CDR3 protein: CASSGYEQYF; CDR3 DNA: TGTGCCAGCAGCGGCTACGAGCAGTACTTC; J gene: TRBJ2-7; D gene: -; clone size: once; V gene: TRBV6-1
CDR3 protein: CSAGDSAEAFF; CDR3 DNA: TGCAGTGCCGGAGACAGTGCTGAAGCTTTCTTT; J gene: TRBJ1-1; D gene: -; clone size: -; V gene: TRBV20-1
CDR3 protein: CASSGTGSVNTQYF; CDR3 DNA: TGTGCCAGCAGTGGGACAGGGAGTGTGAATACGCAGTATTTT; J gene: TRBJ2-3; D gene: TRBD1; clone size: -; V gene: TRBV6-6